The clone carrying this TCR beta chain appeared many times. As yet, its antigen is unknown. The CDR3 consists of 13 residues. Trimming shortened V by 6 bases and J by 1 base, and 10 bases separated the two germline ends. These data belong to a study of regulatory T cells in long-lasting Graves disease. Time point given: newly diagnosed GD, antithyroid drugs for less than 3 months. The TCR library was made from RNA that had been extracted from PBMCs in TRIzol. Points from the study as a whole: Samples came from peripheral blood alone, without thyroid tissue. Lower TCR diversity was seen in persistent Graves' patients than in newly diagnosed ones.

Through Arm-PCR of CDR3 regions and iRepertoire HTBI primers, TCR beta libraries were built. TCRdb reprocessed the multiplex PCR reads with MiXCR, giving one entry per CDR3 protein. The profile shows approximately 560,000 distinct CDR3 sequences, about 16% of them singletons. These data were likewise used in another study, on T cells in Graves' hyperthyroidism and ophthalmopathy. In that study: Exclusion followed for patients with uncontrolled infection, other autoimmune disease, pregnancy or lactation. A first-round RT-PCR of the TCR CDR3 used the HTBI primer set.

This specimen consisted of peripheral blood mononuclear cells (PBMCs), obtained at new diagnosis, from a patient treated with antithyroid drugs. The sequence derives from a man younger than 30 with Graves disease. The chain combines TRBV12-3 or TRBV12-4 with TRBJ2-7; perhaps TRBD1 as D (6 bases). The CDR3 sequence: CASRLDSSYEQYF. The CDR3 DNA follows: TGTGCCAGCAGGCTGGACAGTTCCTACGAGCAGTACTTC.